One and the same sample provided the 20 T cell receptor beta chains below, sequenced in a study of OX40 agonist ivuxolimab in advanced cancers. Libraries were constructed by the immunoSEQ multiplex PCR assay. TCRdb took over this immuneACCESS table, retaining in-frame rearrangements with V and J assigned. Such tables are incomplete; in checked studies, under half of the missing clones stem from an unresolved V gene, and the remainder is unexplained. Within this sample are roughly 45,000 clones, with about 93% of them counted one time only. The top ten clones comprise 6.7% of the sample. The sample here was CD4+ or CD8+ T cells sorted from blood, taken in a trial of the OX40 agonist ivuxolimab. The receptors were sampled from an adult with an advanced solid tumor such as melanoma, head and neck, liver or kidney cancer.

This clone was observed a single time. The V call is TRBV4-1, the J call TRBJ2-1; 9 bases are a match to TRBD2. Germline CDR1 MGHRA, CDR2 YSYEKL. The V and J ends lost 1 base and 1 base, in that order; junction bases with no gene match: 2. CDR3 length: 16 amino acids. The CDR3 nucleotides read TGCGCCAGCAGCCAAGTAGCGGGGGCTTCCTACAATGAGCAGTTCTTC. It is translated as CASSQVAGASYNEQFF.

This chain uses TRBV7-9 with TRBJ1-1; maybe TRBD1 (6 bases). The ends were cut back, 6 bases at V and 6 bases at J, with 17 bases in the middle. This CDR3 spans 14 amino acids. Germline V gene data show CDR1 as SEHNR and CDR2 as FQNEAQ (reference sequence). CDR3 sequence reads: CASRVRPSGAEAFF. In nucleotides, the CDR3 is TGTGCCAGCAGAGTTCGGCCCTCAGGGGCTGAAGCTTTCTTT.

The rearrangement joins TRBV11-2 to TRBJ2-2; D not resolved. The CDR3 covers 14 residues. Germline CDR1 and CDR2: SGHAT and FQNNGV. Trimming removed 2 bases from V and 5 bases from J, with 9 bases in between. In nucleotides, the CDR3 is TGTGCCAGCAGCTTATTGGACGGGACCGGGGAGCTGTTTTTT. Translation: CASSLLDGTGELFF.

The chain carries TRBV6-1 and TRBJ2-2; D not resolved. CDR3 length equals 12 residues. Germline lookup yields CDR1 MNHNS and CDR2 SASEGT. Trimming cost V 7 bases and J 1 base, with 4 bases left between them. DNA of the CDR3: TGTGCCAGCACCGAGAACACCGGGGAGCTGTTTTTT. Translating it yields CASTENTGELFF.

This clone was seen a handful of times. This chain joins TRBV6-5 and TRBJ1-2, with TRBD1 as a possible D gene (6 bases). This CDR3 contains 15 residues. Germline V gene data show CDR1 as MNHEY and CDR2 as SVGAGI. V was clipped by 5 bases and J by 4 bases, with 17 bases between them. The chain's CDR3 is CASSQRDTRSYGYTF. CDR3 sequence (DNA): TGTGCCAGCAGTCAAAGGGACACCCGCTCCTATGGCTACACCTTC.

The CDR3 bases are TGTGCCAGTAACCCCGGACCGTCACAACGCCAAGCTTTCTTT. Amino acids: CASNPGPSQRQAFF. The chain joins TRBV19 to TRBJ1-1; D remains unclear. The CDR3 is 14 residues long. V was clipped by 7 bases and J by 9 bases, with 21 bases between them. Germline values: CDR1 LNHDA, CDR2 SQIVND (reference sequence).

V usage is TRBV28 and J usage is TRBJ1-1, with D hard to call. Looked up from germline, CDR1 is MDHEN and CDR2 is SYDVKM. This CDR3 is built from 16 residues. V gave up 6 bases and J gave up 1 base, with 18 bases separating them. The chain's CDR3 is CASSSGRTDTNTEAFF. CDR3 coding DNA: TGTGCCAGCAGCTCCGGGAGGACGGATACGAACACTGAAGCTTTCTTT. Complete variable domain (other parts from reference TRBV28 and TRBJ1-1): DVKVTQSSRYLVKRTGEKVFLECVQDMDHENMFWYRQDPGLGLRLIYFSYDVKMKEKGDIPEGYSVSREKKERFSLILESASTNQTSMYLCASSSGRTDTNTEAFFGQGTRLTVV.

This CDR3 reads CASSSQGPDQETQYF. CDR3 coding DNA: TGTGCCAGCAGCTCACAGGGACCCGACCAAGAGACCCAGTACTTC. The rearrangement links TRBV5-4 to TRBJ2-5, with D perhaps TRBD1 (6 bases). The V gene's germline CDR1 is SGHNT and CDR2 YYREEE (reference sequence). Trimming removed 3 bases at V and 0 bases at J, with 12 bases between. The CDR3 covers 15 residues.

This chain links TRBV25-1 with TRBJ2-3, with 9 bases identical to TRBD2. Germline trimming cut 4 bases from V and 4 bases from J; bases unmatched to any gene: 3. Germline V gives CDR1 MGHDK, CDR2 SYGVNS. CDR3 length equals 14 residues. CDR3 loop: CASSVRGGADTQYF. The CDR3 nucleotides read TGTGCCAGCAGTGTGCGCGGGGGGGCAGATACGCAGTATTTT.

The chain recombines TRBV10-3 with TRBJ2-2; 8 nucleotides line up with TRBD2. CDR3 length: 14 amino acids. V lost 2 bases and J lost 11; bases outside the gene matches: 7. Germline V gene data show CDR1 as ENHRY and CDR2 as SYGVKD. CDR3 bases: TGTGCCATCAGTGAGCCGGGGGGGCAGGACGAGCTGTTTTTT. Its translation: CAISEPGGQDELFF.

J is TRBJ2-1 and V is TRBV4-2; a weak D match, TRBD1 (5 bases). Germline values: CDR1 LGHNA, CDR2 YNFKEQ. V was pared by 0 bases and J by 13 bases, with 16 bases between. The CDR3 has 14 residues. The CDR3 protein is CASSQDGAPLGQFF. CDR3 DNA sequence: TGTGCCAGCAGCCAAGATGGGGCCCCCCTCGGACAGTTCTTC.

CDR3 in amino acids: CASSLSSSYNSPLHF. CDR3 coding DNA: TGTGCCAGCAGCTTATCGAGCTCCTATAATTCACCCCTCCACTTT. This chain joins TRBV7-2 and TRBJ1-6; D is ambiguous. V lost 2 bases to trimming and J lost 0 bases, with 5 bases between them. The CDR3 is 15 residues long. CDR1 SGHTA and CDR2 FQGNSA come from the germline V gene.

The chain couples TRBV5-5 to TRBJ1-5; a weak D match, TRBD1 (5 bases). Germline assignment: CDR1 SGHKS and CDR2 YYEKEE (reference sequence). The CDR3 has 15 amino acids. V was pared by 2 bases and J by 2 bases, with 11 bases between. CDR3: CASSFSGFGNQPQHF. As DNA, the CDR3 is TGTGCCAGCAGCTTTTCAGGGTTTGGCAATCAGCCCCAGCATTTT.

The genes are TRBV11-2 and TRBJ2-2; 7 positions agree with TRBD1. V lost 2 bases and J lost 10; bases outside the gene matches: 4. The CDR3 sequence is 13 residues long. CDR1 and CDR2 (germline): SGHAT, FQNNGV. The CDR3 DNA is TGTGCCAGCAGCTTATCAGGGGGAGTGGAGCTGTTTTTT. Translation: CASSLSGGVELFF.

This clone has only one observation. The chain's CDR3 is CASSPRLYWAKNIQYF. In DNA form, the CDR3 reads TGTGCCAGCAGCCCGCGACTTTACTGGGCCAAAAACATTCAGTACTTC. The J gene is TRBJ2-4, the V gene TRBV9, with D uncertain. The CDR3 loop spans 16 amino acids. The germline V gene has CDR1 SGDLS and CDR2 YYNGEE. Trimming took 4 bases from V and 1 from J, leaving 15 bases between them.

This chain joins TRBV18 and TRBJ2-5; D tentatively reads TRBD1 or TRBD2 (5 bases each). The CDR3 contains 15 residues. Trimming left V 0 bases short and J 5 bases short, with 13 bases between. Germline lookup yields CDR1 KGHSH and CDR2 LQKENI. Written as DNA, the CDR3 is TGTGCCAGCTCACCACCCGGGGCCGCCGGCGAGACCCAGTACTTC. Residues: CASSPPGAAGETQYF.

The V gene is TRBV27, the J gene TRBJ2-5; 9 bases fit TRBD1. Losses at the gene ends were 5 bases for V and 4 bases for J; bases not matched to a gene: 8. The germline gives CDR1 MNHEY, CDR2 SMNVEV (reference sequence). This CDR3 contains 15 residues. CDR3 DNA: TGTGCCAGCAGTCAAATGGACAGGGGATCAGAGACCCAGTACTTC. It translates to CASSQMDRGSETQYF.

The genes are TRBV11-2 and TRBJ2-7; the D gene is possibly TRBD2 (6 bases). The CDR3 is made up of 14 amino acids. CDR1 and CDR2 (germline): SGHAT, FQNNGV. V was trimmed by 0 bases and J by 3 bases, leaving 9 bases between them. The CDR3 region has the DNA TGTGCCAGCAGCTTAGATCGGGGAGGCTACGAGCAGTACTTC. It codes for CASSLDRGGYEQYF.

The chain recombines TRBV2 with TRBJ1-6; possibly TRBD1 for D (5 bases). The CDR3 is made up of 16 amino acids. Trimming left V 2 bases short and J 6 bases short, with 14 bases between. Germline CDR1 is SNHLY and CDR2 is FYNNEI. The CDR3 loop reads CASSETSGRGNSPLHF. CDR3 sequence (DNA): TGTGCCAGCAGTGAAACTAGTGGAAGGGGTAATTCACCCCTCCACTTT.

This rearrangement joins TRBV5-1 to TRBJ1-2; 9 bases map to TRBD1. The length of the CDR3 is 16 residues. J lost 7 bases, V lost 3 bases, and 13 bases had no gene match. CDR1 is SGHRS and CDR2 is YFSETQ in the germline V gene. CDR3 sequence (DNA): TGCGCCAGCAGCTGGGGGGACAGGGAAAAATCTCTTGGCTACACCTTC. It is translated as CASSWGDREKSLGYTF.